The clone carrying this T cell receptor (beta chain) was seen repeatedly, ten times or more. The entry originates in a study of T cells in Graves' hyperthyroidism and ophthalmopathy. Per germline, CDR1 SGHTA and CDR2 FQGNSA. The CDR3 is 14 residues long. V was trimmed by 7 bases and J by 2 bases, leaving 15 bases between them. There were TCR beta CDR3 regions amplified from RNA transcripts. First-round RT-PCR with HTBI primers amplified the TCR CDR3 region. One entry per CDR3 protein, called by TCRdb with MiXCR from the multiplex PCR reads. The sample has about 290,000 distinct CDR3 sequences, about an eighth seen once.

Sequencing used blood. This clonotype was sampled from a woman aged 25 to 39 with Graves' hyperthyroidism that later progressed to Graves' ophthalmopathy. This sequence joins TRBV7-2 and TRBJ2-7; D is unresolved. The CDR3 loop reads CASTPGYRAYEQYF. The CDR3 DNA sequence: TGTGCCAGCACCCCCGGTTACAGAGCCTACGAGCAGTACTTC.